A single sample is the source of the 30 T cell receptor beta chains below, sequenced in a study of tumor-infiltrating lymphocytes in primary liver carcinoma. The study extracted blood RNA from unsorted whole blood and also extracted germline DNA. From about 490 ng of total RNA, TCR beta-specific cDNA was reverse-transcribed using a constant-region primer. Amplification in three nested multiplex PCR rounds with slightly modified ARM-PCR gave rise to TCR beta libraries. The opening two PCR rounds, around 9 cycles each, paired TRBV1-TRBV30 forward primers with a C-beta reverse primer. MiXCR was run by TCRdb on the multiplex PCR reads, yielding one entry per CDR3 protein. The sample consists of over 250,000 distinct CDR3 sequences, more than 55% of them appearing once. The sample comprised peripheral blood. The origin of the receptors is a young woman with primary liver carcinoma and hepatitis B virus infection.

This clonotype was detected once. A read error may explain this, as a much larger clone is one base away. The genes are TRBV4-1 and TRBJ2-7; D ambiguous. CDR3 length: 15 amino acids. Per germline, CDR1 MGHRA and CDR2 YSYEKL. This CDR3 reads CASSQPQASSDEQYF. CDR3 coding DNA: TGCGCCAGCAGCCAACCCCAAGCGAGCTCCGACGAGCAGTACTTC.

This clonotype was picked up many times. This chain uses TRBV12-3 or TRBV12-4 with TRBJ2-1, with 9 bases matching TRBD1. V was pared by 6 bases and J by 5 bases, with 8 bases of the junction left unmatched. This CDR3 has 15 amino acids. CDR3: CASRKLGQGNNEQFF. The DNA for the CDR3 is TGTGCCAGCAGGAAACTCGGACAGGGGAACAATGAGCAGTTCTTC.

Comments on this clonotype: As the CDR3 is not closed by the conserved phenylalanine or tryptophan, this likely results from a read error. J is TRBJ2-5 and V is TRBV12-3 or TRBV12-4; D possibly corresponds to TRBD1 (6 bases). V was shortened by 3 bases and J by 9 bases, with 14 bases between the two germline ends. This CDR3 comprises 13 residues. CDR3: CASSFTGTEAQYL. The CDR3 DNA is TGTGCCAGCAGTTTCACAGGGACGGAGGCCCAGTACTTA.

In DNA form, the CDR3 reads TGCGCCAGCAGCCGACTCCCTAATGAAAAACTGTTTTTT. Translation: CASSRLPNEKLFF. V gene TRBV4-1 combines with J gene TRBJ1-4; no firm D call. CDR3 length: 13 amino acids. Trimming pared 4 bases from V and 3 bases from J, leaving 6 bases between. Germline values: CDR1 MGHRA, CDR2 YSYEKL.

To note about this clonotype: Just one base apart from a much larger clone, this may be a read error. The gene calls are TRBV6-2 or TRBV6-3 and TRBJ2-3, with 12 nucleotides matching TRBD2. This CDR3 spans 18 amino acids. Germline loops: CDR1 MNHEY, CDR2 SVGEGT. In DNA, the CDR3 is TGTGCCATCAGTTACGCCGGGACTAGCGGGCAGCGCTTAGATACGCAGTATTTT. It is translated as CAISYAGTSGQRLDTQYF.

This chain connects TRBV2 to TRBJ2-7, with D perhaps matching TRBD2 (5 bases). Germline CDR1 and CDR2: SNHLY and FYNNEI. This CDR3 is 13 amino acids long. The germline V and J ends were trimmed by 3 bases and 6 bases, with 12 bases remaining between them. For the CDR3, the DNA is TGTGCCAGCAGTGATGAGGGCCGGAGCGAGCAGTACTTC. Its translation is CASSDEGRSEQYF.

Only one count was recorded for this clonotype. V usage is TRBV28 and J usage is TRBJ1-5, with D possibly TRBD1 on 6 matching bases. Trimming took 5 bases from V and 8 from J, leaving 19 bases between them. The CDR3 extends over 15 amino acids. Germline V gives CDR1 MDHEN, CDR2 SYDVKM. The CDR3 DNA sequence: TGTGCCAGCAGTCCCGACAGGCCATGTTGGGAGCCCCAGCATTTT. This encodes CASSPDRPCWEPQHF.

Concerning this clonotype itself: A single base separates this from a much larger clone, so it may be a read error. This sequence joins TRBV29-1 and TRBJ2-5; unclear D gene. This CDR3 spans 12 amino acids. CDR1 is SQVTM and CDR2 is ANQGSEA in the germline V gene. V gave up 6 bases and J gave up 5 bases, with 13 bases separating them. CDR3: CSVRAVWETQYF. CDR3 DNA: TGCAGCGTCCGGGCGGTCTGGGAGACCCAGTACTTC.

This rearrangement joins TRBV28 to TRBJ2-4; no definite D call. Germline V gives CDR1 MDHEN, CDR2 SYDVKM. The length of the CDR3 is 17 residues. V lost 3 bases, J lost 5 bases, and 20 bases lay in between. This CDR3 is CASSFSPAPGDENIQYF. CDR3 nucleotides: TGTGCCAGCAGTTTCAGTCCAGCCCCAGGCGACGAAAACATTCAGTACTTC.

Worth noting for this clonotype: Since a much larger clone is just one base distant, this may be a read error. V usage is TRBV29-1 and J usage is TRBJ1-3; a possible D gene is TRBD1 (5 bases). Germline V gene data show CDR1 as SQVTM and CDR2 as ANQGSEA. The length of the CDR3 is 11 residues. In DNA form, the CDR3 reads TGCAGCGTTGCCGGGGGAAACGCCATATATTTT. Its protein is CSVAGGNAIYF. Full variable domain (rest looked up from reference TRBV29-1 and TRBJ1-3): SAVISQKPSRDICQRGTSLTIQCQVDSQVTMMFWYRQQPGQSLTLIATANQGSEATYESGFVIDKFPISRPNLTFSTLTVSNMSPEDSSIYLCSVAGGNAIYFGEGSWLTVV.

The chain has TRBV12-3 or TRBV12-4 and TRBJ1-2; maybe TRBD1 (6 bases). The CDR3 extends over 15 amino acids. V lost 6 bases, J lost 2 bases, and 16 bases lay in between. The CDR3 nucleotides read TGTGCCAGCAGGGATGGTGGGGGGCGGAACTATGGCTACACCTTC. This sequence encodes CASRDGGGRNYGYTF.

As regards this clonotype: Relative to the germline gene, one junction end is altered; a read error may explain this. The genes are TRBV18 and TRBJ2-4; possibly TRBD1 or TRBD2 for D (5 bases each). The CDR3 loop spans 15 amino acids. CDR1 and CDR2 (germline): KGHSH, LQKENI. CDR3: CTSPPGGGAQGIQYF. Here the CDR3 DNA reads TGTACCAGCCCACCAGGCGGAGGAGCGCAGGGCATTCAGTACTTC. Full variable domain (remainder filled in from reference TRBV18 and TRBJ2-4): NAGVMQNPRHLVRRRGQEARLRCSPMKGHSHVYWYRQLPEEGLKFMVYLQKENIIDESGMPKERFSAEFPKEGPSILRIQQVVRGDSAAYFCTSPPGGGAQGIQYFGAGTRLSVL.

There are many counts of this clonotype. This chain links TRBV4-2 with TRBJ2-3; 8 bases fit TRBD2. The junction had 13 bases not matched to a gene; V was cut back by 1 base and J by 4 bases. Per the germline V gene, CDR1 is LGHNA and CDR2 is YNFKEQ. The CDR3 has 18 amino acids. The CDR3 loop reads CASSQAGSQRERADTQYF. The CDR3 bases are TGTGCCAGCAGCCAAGCGGGGAGCCAGCGGGAGAGGGCAGATACGCAGTATTTT.

As for this clonotype: An end of the junction differs from the germline gene, which may be a read error. This chain uses TRBV11-2 with TRBJ1-2; possible D gene TRBD1, 6 bases. This CDR3 spans 13 amino acids. Looked up from germline, CDR1 is SGHAT and CDR2 is FQNNGV. The CDR3 DNA sequence: TGTGCCAGCAGCATAGGACAGTTGTATGGATACACCTTC. The encoded protein is CASSIGQLYGYTF.

This clonotype has a single count. The junction differs from germline at one of its ends, possibly a read error. This chain connects TRBV6-6 to TRBJ2-5, with D maybe TRBD1 (5 bases). Germline CDR1 MNHNY, CDR2 SVGAGI (reference sequence). The CDR3 sequence is 15 residues long. DNA of the CDR3: TGTGCCAGCAGTTACTCGGACACCGACCAAGAGGCCCAGTACTTC. The encoded protein is CASSYSDTDQEAQYF.

Concerning this clonotype itself: A single base separates this from a much larger clone, so it may be a read error. The conserved final phenylalanine or tryptophan is absent from the CDR3, which likely points to a read error. The V gene is TRBV6-1, the J gene TRBJ2-7, with 8 bases aligning to TRBD2. The CDR3 extends over 15 amino acids. The V and J ends lost 2 bases and 0 bases, in that order; junction bases with no gene match: 3. Germline loops: CDR1 MNHNS, CDR2 SASEGT. As DNA, the CDR3 is TGTGCCAGCAGTGAAATCAGCGGGAGCTCCTACGAGCAGTACATC. The encoded protein is CASSEISGSSYEQYI.

The V and J genes are TRBV11-2 and TRBJ2-3; weak D call: TRBD1 (5 bases). Germline V lookup: CDR1 SGHAT, CDR2 FQNNGV. Trimming shortened V by 5 bases and J by 3 bases, and 18 bases separated the two germline ends. This CDR3 region has 16 residues. CDR3 in amino acids: CASSITPVTVTDTQYF. CDR3 nucleotide sequence: TGTGCCAGCAGCATAACTCCCGTGACAGTAACAGATACGCAGTATTTT.

The chain combines TRBV5-1 with TRBJ2-2; D tentatively fits TRBD1 or TRBD2 (5 bases each). V was cut by 2 bases and J by 4 bases, with 15 bases left in between. The CDR3 runs to 16 residues. CDR1 is SGHRS and CDR2 is YFSETQ in the germline V gene. In nucleotides, the CDR3 is TGCGCCAGCAGCTTCGGGCCGATCGGGGCCACCGGGGAGCTGTTTTTT. Its protein is CASSFGPIGATGELFF. Together with reference TRBV5-1 and TRBJ2-2, the CDR3 gives the full variable domain: KAGVTQTPRYLIKTRGQQVTLSCSPISGHRSVSWYQQTPGQGLQFLFEYFSETQRNKGNFPGRFSGRQFSNSRSEMNVSTLELGDSALYLCASSFGPIGATGELFFGEGSRLTVL.

The chain couples TRBV28 to TRBJ1-3, with a possible D match to TRBD1 (6 bases). The germline V and J ends were trimmed by 2 bases and 4 bases, with 15 bases remaining between them. The germline V gene has CDR1 MDHEN and CDR2 SYDVKM. The CDR3 runs 16 residues. For the CDR3, the DNA is TGTGCCAGCAGTTTAGGGATGGGGGGCTTCGGAAACACCATATATTTT. Translating it yields CASSLGMGGFGNTIYF.

The V and J genes are TRBV19 and TRBJ2-2; tentative D call: TRBD1 (5 bases). V was shortened by 7 bases and J by 3 bases, with 15 bases between the two germline ends. The germline V gene has CDR1 LNHDA and CDR2 SQIVND (reference sequence). The CDR3 spans 15 residues. The CDR3 sequence is CASIKAGMDTGELFF. The CDR3 DNA follows: TGTGCCAGTATTAAGGCAGGGATGGACACCGGGGAGCTGTTTTTT.

The chain couples TRBV6-2 or TRBV6-3 to TRBJ2-1; the D is unclear. The CDR3 covers 15 residues. Germline V gene sequence: CDR1 MNHEY, CDR2 SVGEGT. V was trimmed by 9 bases and J by 2 bases, leaving 17 bases between them. The CDR3 region is CASNWNGSTYNEQFF. The CDR3 DNA sequence: TGTGCCAGTAACTGGAACGGGTCAACCTACAATGAGCAGTTCTTC.

On this clonotype itself: A read error may account for a junction end that differs from germline. The CDR3 coding sequence is TGTGCCTGCAGCTTACGACTGGTCCTCTGGGCCAACGTCCTGACTTTC. This encodes CACSLRLVLWANVLTF. V and J are TRBV7-8 and TRBJ2-6; D call uncertain. Germline CDR1 and CDR2: SGHVS and FQNEAQ. The CDR3 covers 16 residues.

This clonotype was seen once. Mismatch with germline at one junction end may stem from a read error. The V and J genes are TRBV28 and TRBJ2-7; 10 nucleotides agree with TRBD2. The CDR3 runs to 13 residues. Germline CDR1 MDHEN, CDR2 SYDVKM. CDR3 sequence reads: CVSSNSGRWEQYF. The DNA for the CDR3 is TGTGTCAGCAGCAATAGCGGGAGGTGGGAGCAGTACTTC. Complete variable domain (other parts from reference TRBV28 and TRBJ2-7): DVKVTQSSRYLVKRTGEKVFLECVQDMDHENMFWYRQDPGLGLRLIYFSYDVKMKEKGDIPEGYSVSREKKERFSLILESASTNQTSMYLCVSSNSGRWEQYFGPGTRLTVT.

V usage is TRBV2 and J usage is TRBJ2-7; 11 bases are a match to TRBD2. The V segment lost 5 bases and the J segment 4 bases; nucleotides outside the gene matches: 10. Germline V gene sequence: CDR1 SNHLY, CDR2 FYNNEI. This CDR3 is built from 16 residues. The CDR3 coding sequence is TGTGCCAGCAGTTTCCCGACTAGCGGGACTTCGTACGAGCAGTACTTC. Translation: CASSFPTSGTSYEQYF.

Concerning this clonotype: Given a much more abundant clone one base away, this may be a read error. The rearrangement joins TRBV6-5 to TRBJ1-5; D is unresolved. There are 13 residues in the CDR3. The germline V gene has CDR1 MNHEY and CDR2 SVGAGI. The CDR3 region is CANSYAGDQPQHF. The CDR3 DNA follows: TGTGCCAACAGTTATGCCGGGGATCAGCCCCAGCATTTT.

The genes are TRBV5-5 and TRBJ2-5; TRBD2 matches at 11 bases. The germline gives CDR1 SGHKS, CDR2 YYEKEE (reference sequence). The CDR3 totals 16 residues. Trimming took 5 bases from V and 4 from J; bases not matched to a gene: 10. The chain's CDR3 is CASRPPGTSGPETQYF. The CDR3 DNA reads as TGTGCCAGCAGACCACCCGGGACTAGCGGACCAGAGACCCAGTACTTC.

A word on this clonotype: Its ends do not fully match the called genes, so a read error is possible. The chain recombines TRBV11-2 with TRBJ2-1; 11 bases are shared with TRBD2. Germline V CDR1 and CDR2: SGHAT, FQNNGV. The CDR3 length is 15 residues. CDR3 region: CAGSFSGRVYNERFF. The CDR3 bases are TGTGCCGGCAGCTTTAGCGGGAGGGTCTACAATGAGCGATTCTTC.

The J gene is TRBJ2-1, the V gene TRBV4-1, with 9 bases aligning to TRBD2. The V and J ends lost 6 bases and 6 bases, in that order; junction bases with no gene match: 18. The CDR3 totals 18 residues. The V gene's germline CDR1 is MGHRA and CDR2 YSYEKL. Here the CDR3 DNA reads TGCGCCAGCAGTCGTAAGGCCGCACTAGCGGGCGCTTCCAATGAGCAGTTCTTC. Translation: CASSRKAALAGASNEQFF.

The chain combines TRBV6-1 with TRBJ2-7; 8 nucleotides align to TRBD1. This CDR3 comprises 13 residues. CDR1 and CDR2 (germline): MNHNS, SASEGT. V was pared by 4 bases and J by 12 bases, with 11 bases of the junction left unmatched. The CDR3 coding sequence is TGTGCCAGCAGTGCCACCCGCTCAGGGGGCGGGTACTTC. Translating gives CASSATRSGGGYF.

The table lists this clonotype with a few counts. This sequence joins TRBV4-1 and TRBJ1-3; D is unclear. V was trimmed by 4 bases and J by 2 bases, leaving 12 bases between them. CDR3 length: 15 residues. Germline CDR1 MGHRA, CDR2 YSYEKL. CDR3 in amino acids: CASSLSEVTGNTIYF. The CDR3 DNA follows: TGCGCCAGCAGCCTCAGTGAGGTAACTGGAAACACCATATATTTT.